Reported below is one TCR beta chain. What it binds is unknown. TCRdb's copy holds only in-frame clones and misses some; the assay was immunoSEQ multiplex PCR. Of about 67,000 clones listed, 91% are singletons. The record originates from a study of OX40 agonist ivuxolimab in advanced cancers. On the study more broadly: Patients with hepatocellular carcinoma, melanoma, renal cell or head and neck cancer made up the dose-escalation patients. Among those treated, three patients had partial responses, one with hepatocellular carcinoma and two with cutaneous melanoma. Study-wide findings and caveats: Within 6 weeks, CD4+ and CD8+ blood T cells expanded clonally at 0.1 to 3.0 mg/kg.

The V gene end was trimmed by 3 bases and the J gene end by 5 bases; junction bases not matched to a gene: 3. This CDR3 spans 13 amino acids. Germline V gene lookup returns CDR1 SGDLS and CDR2 YYNGEE. V is TRBV9 and J is TRBJ2-7, with TRBD1 identical over 9 bases. This clonotype was obtained from an adult with an advanced solid tumor such as melanoma, head and neck, liver or kidney cancer. The sample was CD4+ or CD8+ T cells sorted from blood, taken in a trial of the OX40 agonist ivuxolimab. The CDR3 here is CASSARTGDEQYF. The CDR3 coding sequence is TGTGCCAGCAGCGCCAGGACAGGGGACGAGCAGTACTTC.